A single sample gave rise to the 32 T cell receptor beta chains below, sequenced in a study of CD4 T cells in relation to SARS-CoV-2 and coronaviruses. The unexposed donors gave CD4+ T cells in about 2011-2018, prior to COVID-19. After about 11 days of culture, CD4+ T cells were isolated. Sequencing used immunoSEQ multiplex PCR; TCRdb keeps in-frame clones, though not all of them. The sample lists some 19,000 clones, approximately 84% seen once, with about 15% in the top ten. No antigen is known for these receptors. Sequenced sample: CD4+ T cells from PBMCs, cultured in vitro. These receptors all come from a human donor in good health.

The rearrangement uses TRBV5-1 and TRBJ2-5, with D perhaps TRBD1 (5 bases). The CDR3 totals 14 residues. Germline values: CDR1 SGHRS, CDR2 YFSETQ. The V end was cut by 0 bases, the J end by 5 bases, with 11 bases between. The CDR3 DNA sequence: TGCGCCAGCAGCTTGGAGTCAGGGTCCGAGACCCAGTACTTC. Residues: CASSLESGSETQYF.

This chain links TRBV19 with TRBJ1-5; TRBD1 matches at 7 bases. After removal of 7 bases from V and 1 base from J, the junction contained 7 bases not matched to a gene. Germline V gene data show CDR1 as LNHDA and CDR2 as SQIVND (reference sequence). This CDR3 is built from 15 residues. CDR3: CASTVTGQSNQPQHF. CDR3 bases: TGTGCCAGTACCGTAACGGGACAGAGCAATCAGCCCCAGCATTTT.

The CDR3 sequence is CASSLDRGNQPQHF. The CDR3 DNA sequence: TGTGCCAGCAGCTTAGACAGGGGAAATCAGCCCCAGCATTTT. The chain links TRBV7-8 to TRBJ1-5; TRBD1 matches at 7 bases. Germline CDR1 reads SGHVS; CDR2 reads FQNEAQ. This CDR3 is built from 14 residues. The trim removed 1 base at V and 4 bases at J, leaving 1 base unmatched.

The J gene is TRBJ1-1, the V gene TRBV19; perhaps TRBD1 as D (5 bases). Germline CDR1 reads LNHDA; CDR2 reads SQIVND (reference sequence). This CDR3 has 12 amino acids. V was pared by 11 bases and J by 7 bases, with 17 bases between. This chain's CDR3 is CARRTTGVEAFF. The CDR3, as DNA: TGTGCCCGACGAACGACGGGGGTTGAAGCTTTCTTT.

This rearrangement joins TRBV7-8 to TRBJ1-1, with 11 nucleotides matching TRBD1. In germline, CDR1 is SGHVS, CDR2 FQNEAQ. V trimming: 5 bases; J trimming: 6 bases; junction bases outside the gene matches: 26. The CDR3 is 21 amino acids. The CDR3 loop is CASSPRRIQGQGARKGAEAFF. DNA of the CDR3: TGTGCCAGCAGCCCTAGAAGGATTCAAGGACAGGGGGCGAGGAAGGGAGCTGAAGCTTTCTTT.

This sequence joins TRBV3-1 (or the pseudogene TRBV3-2) and TRBJ1-6, with 7 bases that match TRBD1. CDR1 is LGHDT and CDR2 is YNNKEL in the germline V gene (reference sequence). The CDR3 contains 18 residues. V trimming: 2 bases; J trimming: 7 bases; junction bases outside the gene matches: 14. This CDR3 is CASSQTLLRQGRNSPLHF. For the CDR3, the DNA is TGTGCCAGCAGCCAAACCCTGCTCCGACAGGGAAGGAATTCACCCCTCCACTTT.

The chain is built from TRBV3-1 (or the pseudogene TRBV3-2) and TRBJ2-7, with D tentatively TRBD2 (5 bases). The CDR3 is made up of 13 amino acids. V lost 2 bases and J 7 bases, leaving 12 bases between the germline ends. Germline V gene lookup returns CDR1 LGHDT and CDR2 YNNKEL (reference sequence). CDR3 region: CASSQTQRKEQYF. The CDR3 DNA sequence: TGTGCCAGCAGCCAAACACAGCGGAAGGAGCAGTACTTC.

The chain recombines TRBV5-1 with TRBJ2-3, with 13 bases matching TRBD2. Trimming took 8 bases from V and 3 from J; bases not matched to a gene: 3. Germline CDR1 SGHRS, CDR2 YFSETQ. The CDR3 is 14 residues long. The CDR3 DNA reads TGCGCCAGTAAGACTAGCGGGAGGACAGATACGCAGTATTTT. This translates into CASKTSGRTDTQYF.

This chain joins TRBV27 and TRBJ2-1; 9 bases are shared with TRBD1. This CDR3 contains 18 residues. Trimming cost V 3 bases and J 5 bases; bases outside gene matches: 14. Looked up from germline, CDR1 is MNHEY and CDR2 is SMNVEV (reference sequence). In DNA form, the CDR3 reads TGTGCCAGCAGTTTGATCCTGCAGTTAGGACAGGGGCACAATGAGCAGTTCTTC. Encoded protein: CASSLILQLGQGHNEQFF.

The chain is built from TRBV20-1 and TRBJ1-1; no firm D call. V was pared by 5 bases and J by 5 bases, with 9 bases between. From germline, CDR1 is DFQATT and CDR2 SNEGSKA (reference sequence). The CDR3 runs 11 residues. CDR3 coding DNA: TGCAGTGCTCGGTTAAGGACTGAAGCTTTCTTT. Translation: CSARLRTEAFF.

This clone came up once. This chain connects TRBV7-2 to TRBJ2-3, with TRBD2 as a possible D gene (6 bases). The germline V gene has CDR1 SGHTA and CDR2 FQGNSA. The V gene lost 3 bases and the J gene lost 4 bases, with 11 bases spanning the gap. The CDR3 spans 14 residues. The CDR3 region is CASSFTGVADTQYF. DNA of the CDR3: TGTGCCAGCAGCTTTACGGGGGTGGCAGATACGCAGTATTTT.

The J gene is TRBJ2-1, the V gene TRBV3-1 (or the pseudogene TRBV3-2), with 8 bases identical to TRBD2. This CDR3 spans 16 amino acids. Germline V gene sequence: CDR1 LGHDT, CDR2 YNNKEL (reference sequence). After removal of 5 bases from V and 6 bases from J, the junction contained 12 bases not matched to a gene. CDR3 in DNA: TGTGCCAGCAGCGCCCTTTGGGCGGGAGGTGGCAATGAGCAGTTCTTC. Its translation is CASSALWAGGGNEQFF.

The J gene is TRBJ2-7, the V gene TRBV14, with 9 bases fitting TRBD1. Trimming took 4 bases from V and 6 from J; bases not matched to a gene: 13. This CDR3 comprises 16 residues. Germline-derived CDR1 and CDR2 are SGHDN and FVKESK. CDR3 amino acids: CASSREPWTGAVEQYF. The DNA for the CDR3 is TGTGCCAGCAGCCGCGAGCCTTGGACAGGGGCGGTCGAGCAGTACTTC. Filled out from reference TRBV14 and TRBJ2-7, the complete variable domain reads EAGVTQFPSHSVIEKGQTVTLRCDPISGHDNLYWYRRVMGKEIKFLLHFVKESKQDESGMPNNRFLAERTGGTYSTLKVQPAELEDSGVYFCASSREPWTGAVEQYFGPGTRLTVT.

The chain is built from TRBV7-9 and TRBJ2-2; 7 positions agree with TRBD1. Germline V lookup: CDR1 SEHNR, CDR2 FQNEAQ (reference sequence). The CDR3 is 16 residues long. V gave up 7 bases and J gave up 2 bases; unmatched junction bases: 10. CDR3 protein: CASILLTGSNTGELFF. The CDR3 nucleotides read TGTGCCAGCATCCTCCTGACAGGGAGCAACACCGGGGAGCTGTTTTTT.

This rearrangement joins TRBV2 to TRBJ1-6; D not resolved. V lost 7 bases to trimming and J lost 5 bases, with 12 bases between them. This CDR3 contains 14 residues. CDR1 is SNHLY, CDR2 FYNNEI, per germline. As DNA, the CDR3 is TGTGCCAGCATGATAGACATAAATAATTCACCCCTCCACTTT. Its translation: CASMIDINNSPLHF.

V is TRBV6-6 and J is TRBJ2-6; D is unresolved. CDR3 length equals 15 residues. The germline V and J ends were trimmed by 0 bases and 2 bases, with 5 bases remaining between them. Germline CDR1 MNHNY, CDR2 SVGAGI (reference sequence). The CDR3 loop is CASSYSSPGANVLTF. The CDR3 DNA sequence: TGTGCCAGCAGTTACTCGAGTCCTGGGGCCAACGTCCTGACTTTC.

Only a few counts were recorded for this clone. This chain joins TRBV10-3 and TRBJ2-7; D uncertain. CDR1 and CDR2 (germline): ENHRY, SYGVKD. The CDR3 sequence is 14 residues long. V was pared by 2 bases and J by 4 bases, with 12 bases between. CDR3 nucleotides: TGTGCCATCAGTGAGCCCATGGCTGGGTACGAGCAGTACTTC. As protein: CAISEPMAGYEQYF.

This chain uses TRBV25-1 with TRBJ2-5, with unresolved D. The CDR3 has 12 residues. CDR1 is MGHDK, CDR2 SYGVNS, per germline. Trimming took off 3 bases at V and 4 bases at J, with 6 bases between the two ends. The DNA of the CDR3 is TGTGCCAGCAGTGATTTGTCAGAGACCCAGTACTTC. Amino acid sequence: CASSDLSETQYF.

V and J are TRBV29-1 and TRBJ1-1; D remains ambiguous. This CDR3 is built from 14 residues. Trimming left V 3 bases short and J 1 base short, with 12 bases between. Germline V gene data show CDR1 as SQVTM and CDR2 as ANQGSEA. CDR3 protein: CSVESAEPNTEAFF. In DNA form, the CDR3 reads TGCAGCGTTGAGTCTGCAGAGCCGAACACTGAAGCTTTCTTT.

The rearrangement joins TRBV6-5 to TRBJ2-7; 11 bases match TRBD2. After removal of 6 bases from V and 3 bases from J, the junction contained 7 bases not matched to a gene. This CDR3 has 15 residues. Germline V gene sequence: CDR1 MNHEY, CDR2 SVGAGI. The CDR3 DNA follows: TGTGCCAGCAGGGTATCTAGCGGGAGGTACTACGAGCAGTACTTC. Its translation is CASRVSSGRYYEQYF.

The rearrangement uses TRBV9 and TRBJ1-6; D remains ambiguous. V lost 2 bases, J lost 5 bases, and 8 bases lay in between. The CDR3 runs to 14 residues. Germline CDR1 SGDLS, CDR2 YYNGEE. The CDR3 here is CASSVGPNNSPLHF. DNA for the CDR3: TGTGCCAGCAGCGTCGGACCAAATAATTCACCCCTCCACTTT. The whole variable domain, remainder taken from reference TRBV9 and TRBJ1-6, is DSGVTQTPKHLITATGQRVTLRCSPRSGDLSVYWYQQSLDQGLQFLIQYYNGEERAKGNILERFSAQQFPDLHSELNLSSLELGDSALYFCASSVGPNNSPLHFGNGTRLTVT.

The rearrangement uses TRBV20-1 and TRBJ2-5; D is possibly TRBD2 (5 bases). Germline CDR1 reads DFQATT; CDR2 reads SNEGSKA (reference sequence). This CDR3 has 11 residues. Trimming stripped 2 bases from V and 5 bases from J, with 6 bases between. The CDR3 DNA reads TGCAGTGCTAGAACGGGGGAGACCCAGTACTTC. Protein product: CSARTGETQYF.

This clone is a singleton in its sample. V and J are TRBV28 and TRBJ2-1, with 8 bases lining up with TRBD1. This CDR3 region has 13 residues. The germline V gene has CDR1 MDHEN and CDR2 SYDVKM. V dropped 7 bases and J dropped 9; count of bases not matched to a gene: 8. DNA of the CDR3: TGTGCCAGCAAACGGACAGGGTGGGCTGAGCAGTTCTTC. Translation gives CASKRTGWAEQFF.

V usage is TRBV3-1 (or the pseudogene TRBV3-2) and J usage is TRBJ1-4; D might be TRBD1 (5 bases). V was cut by 4 bases and J by 0 bases, with 18 bases left in between. This CDR3 comprises 18 residues. The V gene's germline CDR1 is LGHDT and CDR2 YNNKEL (reference sequence). CDR3 in amino acids: CASSLPPGTGSTNEKLFF. CDR3 nucleotide sequence: TGTGCCAGCAGCCTCCCTCCCGGGACGGGCTCAACTAATGAAAAACTGTTTTTT.

In DNA, the CDR3 is TGTGCCATCAGTGCAACGACAGATACTAACTATGGCTACACCTTC. Protein: CAISATTDTNYGYTF. The rearrangement uses TRBV10-3 and TRBJ1-2; D might be TRBD1 (5 bases). CDR3 length: 15 amino acids. The V gene lost 4 bases and the J gene lost 0 bases, with 12 bases spanning the gap. CDR1 is ENHRY, CDR2 SYGVKD, per germline.

V and J are TRBV10-3 and TRBJ1-1; the D is unclear. The CDR3 sequence is 14 residues long. With 10 bases removed from V and 3 bases from J, the gap between germline ends came to 18 bases. Germline CDR1 and CDR2: ENHRY and SYGVKD. CDR3 sequence (DNA): TGTGCCACCTCCCCCCGGCAGGAATACACTGAAGCTTTCTTT. The encoded protein is CATSPRQEYTEAFF.

This clone has only a few counts. The chain couples TRBV2 to TRBJ1-4; D is undetermined. Germline V gene sequence: CDR1 SNHLY, CDR2 FYNNEI. V lost 8 bases and J 8 bases, leaving 21 bases between the germline ends. The CDR3 extends over 15 amino acids. The CDR3 loop reads CASAVEVPISEKLFF. CDR3 DNA sequence: TGTGCCAGCGCGGTCGAGGTGCCTATCAGCGAAAAACTGTTTTTT. Full variable domain (rest looked up from reference TRBV2 and TRBJ1-4): EPEVTQTPSHQVTQMGQEVILRCVPISNHLYFYWYRQILGQKVEFLVSFYNNEISEKSEIFDDQFSVERPDGSNFTLKIRSTKLEDSAMYFCASAVEVPISEKLFFGSGTQLSVL.

The chain couples TRBV19 to TRBJ2-2; TRBD1 aligns across 8 bases. The CDR3 runs 16 residues. The germline gives CDR1 LNHDA, CDR2 SQIVND (reference sequence). Trimming at V came to 6 bases and at J to 2 bases, leaving 8 bases not matched to a gene. Here the CDR3 DNA reads TGTGCCAGTAGGTTTATAGGACAGGGTAACACCGGGGAGCTGTTTTTT. It codes for CASRFIGQGNTGELFF.

The genes are TRBV5-1 and TRBJ2-7, with D possibly being TRBD1 (5 bases). This CDR3 has 14 residues. Trimming pared 0 bases from V and 3 bases from J, leaving 10 bases between. Germline V gene data show CDR1 as SGHRS and CDR2 as YFSETQ. The DNA for the CDR3 is TGCGCCAGCAGCTTGGATGGCAGGGACTACGAGCAGTACTTC. Residues: CASSLDGRDYEQYF.

This chain uses TRBV3-1 (or the pseudogene TRBV3-2) with TRBJ2-3, with 9 bases fitting TRBD2. With V trimmed by 1 base and J by 3 bases, 5 bases remained unmatched. The CDR3 consists of 16 residues. The germline gives CDR1 LGHDT, CDR2 YNNKEL (reference sequence). This CDR3 reads CASSQGVAGVTDTQYF. CDR3 DNA: TGTGCCAGCAGCCAAGGGGTAGCGGGAGTAACAGATACGCAGTATTTT.

V and J are TRBV5-6 and TRBJ1-2; 7 bases agree with TRBD1. CDR1 and CDR2 from the germline V gene are SGHDT and YYEEEE. The J segment lost 7 bases and the V segment lost 4 bases, leaving 4 bases of the junction unmatched. This CDR3 is built from 12 residues. Here the CDR3 DNA reads TGTGCCAGCAGCGCAACAGGGGTTGGCTACACCTTC. It codes for CASSATGVGYTF. Filled out from reference TRBV5-6 and TRBJ1-2, the complete variable domain reads DAGVTQSPTHLIKTRGQQVTLRCSPKSGHDTVSWYQQALGQGPQFIFQYYEEEERQRGNFPDRFSGHQFPNYSSELNVNALLLGDSALYLCASSATGVGYTFGSGTRLTVV.

The genes are TRBV2 and TRBJ2-5, with 11 bases matching TRBD2. CDR3 length: 20 residues. Germline V CDR1 and CDR2: SNHLY, FYNNEI. V lost 4 bases to trimming and J lost 2 bases; unmatched junction nucleotides: 18. The CDR3 protein is CASSGLAGGTNMRRQETQYF. The CDR3 region has the DNA TGTGCCAGCAGTGGGCTAGCGGGAGGCACTAATATGAGGAGGCAAGAGACCCAGTACTTC.